A single sample is the source of the 26 T cell receptor beta chains below, sequenced in a study of naive and memory T cell subsets. Both TRBC1 and TRBC2 were covered by a beta constant-region primer of two equimolar oligonucleotides. TCRdb reanalysed the UMI-ligation and nested PCR reads using MiXCR and keeps one entry per CDR3 protein. The sample carries about 85,000 distinct CDR3 sequences, 13% recorded once. Sequenced material: central memory CD4+ T cells from blood. These receptors were obtained from a human donor in good health.

This clonotype was found many times. The chain employs TRBV20-1 and TRBJ2-3, with D maybe TRBD2 (5 bases). Germline assignment: CDR1 DFQATT and CDR2 SNEGSKA (reference sequence). This CDR3 contains 13 residues. V dropped 4 bases and J dropped 0 bases, with 8 bases sitting between them. The CDR3 nucleotides are TGCAGTGCTATAGCGACGAGCACAGATACGCAGTATTTT. This translates into CSAIATSTDTQYF.

The V and J genes are TRBV14 and TRBJ1-6; D is unresolved. V lost 1 base to trimming and J lost 7 bases, with 8 bases between them. The germline V gene has CDR1 SGHDN and CDR2 FVKESK. This CDR3 region has 14 residues. CDR3 protein: CASSQGRVNSPLHF. As DNA, the CDR3 is TGTGCCAGCAGCCAAGGGAGGGTAAATTCACCCCTCCACTTT.

This clonotype was recorded a few times. The chain is built from TRBV24-1 and TRBJ2-1; no definite D call. The CDR3 covers 17 residues. Trimming removed 1 base at V and 0 bases at J, with 12 bases between. CDR1 and CDR2 (germline): KGHDR, SFDVKD. The CDR3 nucleotides are TGTGCCACCAGTGATTTTTTCTGGGTAAGCTCCTACAATGAGCAGTTCTTC. The encoded protein is CATSDFFWVSSYNEQFF.

The chain links TRBV20-1 to TRBJ1-2, with no clear D. Germline-derived CDR1 and CDR2 are DFQATT and SNEGSKA (reference sequence). The CDR3 consists of 12 residues. Trimming shortened V by 5 bases and J by 4 bases, and 11 bases separated the two germline ends. In DNA, the CDR3 is TGCAGTGCTGCGGGGTTCCCCTATGGCTACACCTTC. This encodes CSAAGFPYGYTF.

This clonotype occurred a few times. This chain links TRBV30 with TRBJ2-7; no reliable D call. V was clipped by 4 bases and J by 0 bases, with 13 bases between them. From germline, CDR1 is GTSNPN and CDR2 SVGIG (reference sequence). The CDR3 has 14 amino acids. CDR3 sequence reads: CAWTPNAISYEQYF. The CDR3 DNA reads TGTGCCTGGACGCCCAACGCTATCTCCTACGAGCAGTACTTC.

This clonotype was counted between two and nine times. The chain uses TRBV20-1 and TRBJ2-7, with D maybe TRBD2 (6 bases). Trimming cost V 0 bases and J 4 bases, with 16 bases left between them. Germline values: CDR1 DFQATT, CDR2 SNEGSKA (reference sequence). The CDR3 is 15 residues long. For the CDR3, the DNA is TGCAGTGCTAGAGATATGGGGGAGGCCCAATACGAGCAGTACTTC. Its protein product is CSARDMGEAQYEQYF.

This clonotype has a handful of counts. In DNA, the CDR3 is TGTGCCACCAGTCCGAAGGACACCTACGAGCAGTACTTC. Translated, it gives CATSPKDTYEQYF. The chain links TRBV24-1 to TRBJ2-7, with a possible D match to TRBD1 (5 bases). Germline V gene lookup returns CDR1 KGHDR and CDR2 SFDVKD. V gave up 6 bases and J gave up 2 bases, with 10 bases separating them. The CDR3 loop spans 13 amino acids.

This clonotype appeared a few times. The rearrangement joins TRBV6-6 to TRBJ2-7; possibly TRBD1 for D (5 bases). The CDR3 consists of 14 residues. Trimming removed 6 bases from V and 6 bases from J, with 18 bases in between. Germline V lookup: CDR1 MNHNY, CDR2 SVGAGI (reference sequence). Here the CDR3 reads CASSGVGRASEQYF. The CDR3 nucleotides read TGTGCCAGCAGCGGCGTGGGCAGGGCGTCCGAGCAGTACTTC.

This clonotype was detected ten times or more. The chain uses TRBV12-3 or TRBV12-4 and TRBJ2-3, with 10 nucleotides matching TRBD2. With 4 bases clipped from V and 4 bases from J, the junction kept 11 bases outside the gene matches. The CDR3 extends over 17 amino acids. Here the CDR3 DNA reads TGTGCCAGCAGTTCGGTTGGGGAGCGGGGGGGATCAGATACGCAGTATTTT. It encodes CASSSVGERGGSDTQYF.

The chain uses TRBV19 and TRBJ2-5, with D tentatively TRBD2 (6 bases). Trimming shortened V by 5 bases and J by 4 bases, and 17 bases separated the two germline ends. Germline CDR1 reads LNHDA; CDR2 reads SQIVND (reference sequence). The CDR3 has 15 residues. CDR3 sequence: CASSSVREGRETQYF. The CDR3 coding sequence is TGTGCCAGTAGTTCCGTGCGGGAAGGTAGAGAGACCCAGTACTTC. Full variable domain (missing parts from reference TRBV19 and TRBJ2-5): DGGITQSPKYLFRKEGQNVTLSCEQNLNHDAMYWYRQDPGQGLRLIYYSQIVNDFQKGDIAEGYSVSREKKESFPLTVTSAQKNPTAFYLCASSSVREGRETQYFGPGTRLLVL.

CDR3 nucleotide sequence: TGCAGTTCCAGCTCACTAGCGCTTGACAGCTCCTACGAGCAGTACTTC. It is translated as CSSSSLALDSSYEQYF. The chain uses TRBV20-1 and TRBJ2-7, with 7 bases matching TRBD2. J lost 0 bases, V lost 8 bases, and 16 bases had no gene match. Germline V gene lookup returns CDR1 DFQATT and CDR2 SNEGSKA (reference sequence). The CDR3 sequence is 16 residues long.

In its sample, this clonotype was seen a few times. The chain recombines TRBV10-3 with TRBJ2-7; a possible D gene is TRBD2 (5 bases). The V gene lost 8 bases and the J gene lost 3 bases, with 17 bases spanning the gap. Germline loops: CDR1 ENHRY, CDR2 SYGVKD. The CDR3 has 14 residues. The CDR3 region has the DNA TGTGCCATCCGCCCGGAGGTACAGAGCTACGAGCAGTACTTC. Protein: CAIRPEVQSYEQYF.

The chain has TRBV5-1 and TRBJ2-2, with 7 bases fitting TRBD1. The CDR3 runs 13 residues. Germline V gene sequence: CDR1 SGHRS, CDR2 YFSETQ. V lost 7 bases, J lost 3 bases, and 3 bases stayed unmatched. CDR3 loop: CASGDSDTGELFF. CDR3 nucleotide sequence: TGCGCCAGCGGGGACAGCGACACCGGGGAGCTGTTTTTT.

This clonotype was seen many times. This chain links TRBV5-1 with TRBJ2-1; D not resolved. CDR3 size: 15 residues. V was shortened by 2 bases and J by 3 bases, with 12 bases between the two germline ends. Germline loops: CDR1 SGHRS, CDR2 YFSETQ. In nucleotides, the CDR3 is TGCGCCAGCAGCTTAGCCCTGGATTACTACAATGAGCAGTTCTTC. The encoded protein is CASSLALDYYNEQFF.

This clonotype was counted at least ten times. The V gene is TRBV20-1, the J gene TRBJ1-1; D might be TRBD1 (6 bases). V was clipped by 6 bases and J by 12 bases, with 17 bases between them. This CDR3 has 11 residues. The V gene's germline CDR1 is DFQATT and CDR2 SNEGSKA (reference sequence). The CDR3 sequence is CSAPRDNSPFF. Here the CDR3 DNA reads TGCAGTGCCCCACGGGACAACAGTCCTTTCTTT.

The V call is TRBV2, the J call TRBJ2-7; 10 bases fit TRBD1. The V segment lost 4 bases and the J segment 6 bases; nucleotides outside the gene matches: 9. The germline gives CDR1 SNHLY, CDR2 FYNNEI. CDR3 length equals 15 residues. The CDR3 is CASSGGGTGDREQYF. In nucleotides, the CDR3 is TGTGCCAGCAGTGGGGGGGGGACAGGGGATCGCGAGCAGTACTTC.

The chain joins TRBV21-1 to TRBJ2-7; the table's D call, TRBD2, was not checked against the DNA. TRBV21-1 is classified as a pseudogene. The CDR3 is 12 residues long. CDR3 sequence: CAGRAGAGEQYF. The CDR3 DNA is TGTGCCGGCCGAGCGGGAGCGGGCGAGCAGTACTTC.

This clonotype was recorded many times. V is TRBV6-5 and J is TRBJ2-7; 10 nucleotides align to TRBD2. The germline CDR1 and CDR2 sequences are MNHEY and SVGAGI. V was pared by 3 bases and J by 6 bases, with 11 bases of the junction left unmatched. This CDR3 is built from 16 residues. The CDR3 protein is CASSYGFGLAGVEQYF. CDR3 sequence (DNA): TGTGCCAGCAGTTATGGTTTCGGGCTAGCGGGAGTCGAGCAGTACTTC.

This clonotype was recorded a few times. The chain is built from TRBV14 and TRBJ2-4, with unresolved D. With 1 base removed from V and 2 bases from J, the gap between germline ends came to 9 bases. Per germline, CDR1 SGHDN and CDR2 FVKESK. The CDR3 totals 15 residues. The CDR3 DNA reads TGTGCCAGCAGCCAAGGATGGGGTCCCAAAAACATTCAGTACTTC. Amino acid sequence: CASSQGWGPKNIQYF.

The chain couples TRBV4-2 to TRBJ2-3, with D perhaps matching TRBD2 (6 bases). Germline values: CDR1 LGHNA, CDR2 YNFKEQ. CDR3 size: 18 residues. V gave up 2 bases and J gave up 2 bases, with 20 bases separating them. DNA of the CDR3: TGTGCCAGCAGCCAACGGGGGTACCGGAACCTGAACACAGATACGCAGTATTTT. It translates to CASSQRGYRNLNTDTQYF.

This clonotype was counted ten times or more. This chain connects TRBV27 to TRBJ2-7; D remains ambiguous. Looked up from germline, CDR1 is MNHEY and CDR2 is SMNVEV (reference sequence). V was trimmed by 8 bases and J by 0 bases, leaving 14 bases between them. The CDR3 is made up of 14 amino acids. The CDR3 reads CASARQDGSYEQYF. CDR3 bases: TGTGCCAGCGCGCGCCAGGACGGCTCCTACGAGCAGTACTTC.

This chain joins TRBV20-1 and TRBJ2-2; D may be TRBD2 (6 bases). Germline V gives CDR1 DFQATT, CDR2 SNEGSKA (reference sequence). CDR3 length equals 15 residues. V lost 0 bases, J lost 5 bases, and 13 bases lay in between. The CDR3 reads CSAREPRAGTGELFF. Here the CDR3 DNA reads TGCAGTGCTAGAGAGCCCAGGGCGGGAACCGGGGAGCTGTTTTTT.

At least ten counts were recorded for this clonotype. This chain connects TRBV6-2 or TRBV6-3 to TRBJ2-2; 8 bases map to TRBD2. Germline CDR1 MNHEY, CDR2 SVGEGT. V shed 6 bases, J shed 7 bases, and the junction held 7 bases outside the gene matches. There are 14 residues in the CDR3. This CDR3 reads CASRLAGTGGELFF. The CDR3 nucleotides read TGTGCCAGCAGATTAGCGGGAACGGGCGGGGAGCTGTTTTTT.

The CDR3 bases are TGTGCCACCTGGGAAAGGGGGTGGAAAACTGAAGCTTTCTTT. Residues: CATWERGWKTEAFF. The chain has TRBV12-3 or TRBV12-4 and TRBJ1-1, with D possibly TRBD1 on 6 matching bases. The CDR3 is 14 residues long. V was cut by 10 bases and J by 5 bases, with 20 bases left in between.

The rearrangement links TRBV25-1 to TRBJ1-1, with 8 bases matching TRBD1. Germline V gene data show CDR1 as MGHDK and CDR2 as SYGVNS. The ends lost 8 bases at V and 4 bases at J; junction bases unmatched: 6. The CDR3 is 13 amino acids. In DNA, the CDR3 is TGTGCCAGCGGTTTAGGGACAGGCACTGAAGCTTTCTTT. Its protein is CASGLGTGTEAFF.

The chain uses TRBV9 and TRBJ1-2; 7 nucleotides align to TRBD1. This CDR3 comprises 14 residues. CDR1 and CDR2 from the germline V gene are SGDLS and YYNGEE. The V gene end was trimmed by 0 bases and the J gene end by 3 bases; junction bases not matched to a gene: 2. In DNA, the CDR3 is TGTGCCAGCAGCGTAGGACAGGGCGACTATGGCTACACCTTC. This codes for CASSVGQGDYGYTF.